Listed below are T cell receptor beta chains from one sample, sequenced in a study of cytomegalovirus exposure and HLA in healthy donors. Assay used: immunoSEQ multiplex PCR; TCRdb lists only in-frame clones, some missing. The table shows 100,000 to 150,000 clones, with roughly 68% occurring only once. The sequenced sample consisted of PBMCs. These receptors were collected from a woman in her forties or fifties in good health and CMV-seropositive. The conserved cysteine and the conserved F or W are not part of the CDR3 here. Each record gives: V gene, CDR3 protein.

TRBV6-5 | ATTPGQGDQPQH
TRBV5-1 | ASSLAGDSYYGYT
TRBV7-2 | ASSLGLNEQF
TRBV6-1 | ASSSDYIYEQY
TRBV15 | ATSRGVIGQSTDTQY
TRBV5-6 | ASSPSGFEETQY
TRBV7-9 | ASSQGANSPLH
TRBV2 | ASRAGGTDYGYP
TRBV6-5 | ASSPRQGRNSPLH
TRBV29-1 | SGGQGYEQF
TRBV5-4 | ASSSDTLTYNSPLH
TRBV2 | ASSEYTGQGASGVDSPLH
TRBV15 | ATSRDVASNNSPLH
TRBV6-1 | ASSPNSGANVLT
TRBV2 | ASFGTGSTYEQY
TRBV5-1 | ASSQRRDYGYT
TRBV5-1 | ASSGGGGTEAF
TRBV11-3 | ASAGTSGVQETQY
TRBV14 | ASSQVGLAGGEQY
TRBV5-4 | ASSSSASRGRETQY
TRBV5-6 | ASLSAGRQETQY
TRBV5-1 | ASSLSGMNTEAF
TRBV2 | ASSDGGQGQETQY
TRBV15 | ATSINRGREYEQY
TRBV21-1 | ASSKGDGTGGDNSPLH
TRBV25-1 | ASSGLGGGYT
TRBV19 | ASSIEWELF
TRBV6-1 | ASRERVSGLPYEQY
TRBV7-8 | ASSPGTPHYEQY
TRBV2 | ASSEDRGSYEQY
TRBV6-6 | ASSENRGDEQY
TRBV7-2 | ASSQGLADTQY
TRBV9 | ASGSPGQRTHGYT
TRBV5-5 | ASSLPTQSTNEKLF
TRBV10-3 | AISVGSEQY
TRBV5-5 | ASSLAPGSGANVLT
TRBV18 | ASSPPGTRVHTQY
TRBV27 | ASSLRGLPSYGYT
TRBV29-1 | SVGPGQETQY
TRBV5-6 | ASSLVVSGARTDTQY
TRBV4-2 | ASSQPDRGETEAF
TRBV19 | ASSLTRRPTPLH
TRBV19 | ASSIKGADSYEQY
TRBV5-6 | ASSLGSEQGYP
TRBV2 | ASAEEENQPQH
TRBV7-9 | ASSGLAGSYNEQF
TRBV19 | ASSAPWGAGGQQETQY
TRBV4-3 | PSSQDRVGYSPLH
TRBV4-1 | ASSRGGQGDEQY
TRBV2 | ASIPSFGVVADTQY
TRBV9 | ASSSIAGSTDTQY
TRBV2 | ASSPEQGRGETQY
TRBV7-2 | ASSSPGLAVLETQY